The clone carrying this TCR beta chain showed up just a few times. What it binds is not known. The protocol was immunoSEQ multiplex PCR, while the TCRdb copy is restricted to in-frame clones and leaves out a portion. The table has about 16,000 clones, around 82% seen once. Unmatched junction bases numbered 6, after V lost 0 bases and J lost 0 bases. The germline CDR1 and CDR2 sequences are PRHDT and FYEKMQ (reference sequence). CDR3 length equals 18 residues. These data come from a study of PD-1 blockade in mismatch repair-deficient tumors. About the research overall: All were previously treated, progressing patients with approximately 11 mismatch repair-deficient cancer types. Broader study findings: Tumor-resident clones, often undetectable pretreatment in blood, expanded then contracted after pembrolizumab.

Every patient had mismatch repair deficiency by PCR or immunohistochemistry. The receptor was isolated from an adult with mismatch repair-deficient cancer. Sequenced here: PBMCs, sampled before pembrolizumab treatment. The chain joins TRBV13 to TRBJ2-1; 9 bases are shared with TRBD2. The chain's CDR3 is CASSLGLAGFSSYNEQFF. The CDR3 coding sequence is TGTGCCAGCAGCTTAGGGCTAGCGGGGTTCAGCTCCTACAATGAGCAGTTCTTC. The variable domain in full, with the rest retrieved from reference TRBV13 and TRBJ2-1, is AAGVIQSPRHLIKEKRETATLKCYPIPRHDTVYWYQQGPGQDPQFLISFYEKMQSDKGSIPDRFSAQQFSDYHSELNMSSLELGDSALYFCASSLGLAGFSSYNEQFFGPGTRLTVL.